Listed here are 22 T cell receptor beta chains from one sample, sequenced in a study of shared clonotypes between healthy human individuals. Naive CD8 cells lacked CD45RO, underwent positive selection for CCR7 and left out terminally differentiated effector memory CD45RA+ cells. Sequencing used immunoSEQ multiplex PCR; TCRdb keeps in-frame clones, though not all of them. This repertoire shows roughly 2.1 million clones, around 93% found once; its top ten account for roughly 1.7%. Sample: naive CD8+ T cells from PBMCs. The receptors shown here come from a young man in good health. Some clones in this sample may be carry-over from other donors' samples.

This sequence joins TRBV7-2 and TRBJ2-7; the match to TRBD2 covers 8 bases. V lost 5 bases to trimming and J lost 3 bases; unmatched junction nucleotides: 12. The CDR3 is made up of 16 amino acids. Per the germline V gene, CDR1 is SGHTA and CDR2 is FQGNSA. The CDR3 reads CASSPLGAGVLYEQYF. The CDR3 DNA sequence: TGTGCCAGCAGCCCCTTGGGAGCGGGAGTTCTCTACGAGCAGTACTTC.

A word on this clone: The sample contains more than one DNA sequence encoding this CDR3. CDR3 DNA: TGTGCCAGCAGCCTCCCGAGCGGTAGCACAGATACGCAGTATTTT. Its translation is CASSLPSGSTDTQYF. The chain has TRBV28 and TRBJ2-3; TRBD2 is a possible D gene (5 bases). Germline V gives CDR1 MDHEN, CDR2 SYDVKM. This CDR3 contains 15 residues. The V and J ends lost 6 bases and 0 bases respectively, with 13 bases between them.

The chain joins TRBV13 to TRBJ2-1; TRBD2 aligns across 7 bases. The CDR3 consists of 15 residues. J was trimmed by 0 bases and V by 5 bases; bases with no gene match: 4. The germline V gene has CDR1 PRHDT and CDR2 FYEKMQ (reference sequence). In DNA form, the CDR3 reads TGTGCCAGCAGCCCGGGGGGTTCCTCCTACAATGAGCAGTTCTTC. Amino acid sequence: CASSPGGSSYNEQFF. Looking up the rest from reference TRBV13 and TRBJ2-1 gives the full variable domain: AAGVIQSPRHLIKEKRETATLKCYPIPRHDTVYWYQQGPGQDPQFLISFYEKMQSDKGSIPDRFSAQQFSDYHSELNMSSLELGDSALYFCASSPGGSSYNEQFFGPGTRLTVL.

This clone has more than one count but fewer than ten. V is TRBV27 and J is TRBJ1-1; D remains ambiguous. Trimming shortened V by 5 bases and J by 0 bases, and 13 bases separated the two germline ends. This CDR3 is built from 15 residues. Germline CDR1 MNHEY, CDR2 SMNVEV (reference sequence). The CDR3, as DNA: TGTGCCAGCAGTGAGGACTGGATCATGAACACTGAAGCTTTCTTT. It specifies CASSEDWIMNTEAFF.

V is TRBV19 and J is TRBJ1-4; the match to TRBD1 covers 9 bases. The trim removed 5 bases at V and 3 bases at J, leaving 7 bases unmatched. Germline lookup yields CDR1 LNHDA and CDR2 SQIVND (reference sequence). The CDR3 is 16 amino acids. CDR3 coding DNA: TGTGCCAGTAGTTCCAGTAGGGACAGGGCTAATGAAAAACTGTTTTTT. As protein: CASSSSRDRANEKLFF.

This chain links TRBV7-6 with TRBJ2-7; weak D call: TRBD1 (5 bases). V gave up 5 bases and J gave up 3 bases, with 11 bases separating them. Germline V lookup: CDR1 SGHVS, CDR2 FNYEAQ. CDR3 length equals 13 residues. The CDR3 nucleotides are TGTGCCAGCAGCCTTCGACAGAACTACGAGCAGTACTTC. This gives the protein CASSLRQNYEQYF.

V is TRBV7-9 and J is TRBJ2-1; 10 positions agree with TRBD1. Germline V lookup: CDR1 SEHNR, CDR2 FQNEAQ (reference sequence). With V trimmed by 5 bases and J by 7 bases, 8 bases remained unmatched. The CDR3 totals 15 residues. In DNA form, the CDR3 reads TGTGCCAGCAGCATCGGGACAGGGGCTGATAATGAGCAGTTCTTC. Protein sequence: CASSIGTGADNEQFF.

This clone was counted a single time. The chain joins TRBV30 to TRBJ2-4; 11 bases agree with TRBD2. V shed 0 bases, J shed 7 bases, and the junction held 11 bases outside the gene matches. The CDR3 covers 17 residues. Germline loops: CDR1 GTSNPN, CDR2 SVGIG (reference sequence). CDR3 coding DNA: TGTGCCTGGAGTGTGTCTAGCGGGAGGACTCGGGGGAACATTCAGTACTTC. It codes for CAWSVSSGRTRGNIQYF.

CDR3 loop: CASRGGVQFF. The CDR3 DNA sequence: TGTGCCAGCAGGGGAGGGGTGCAGTTCTTC. This rearrangement joins TRBV6-4 to TRBJ2-1; 7 bases line up with TRBD2. The V and J ends lost 6 bases and 12 bases, in that order; junction bases with no gene match: 2. The length of the CDR3 is 10 residues. Germline-derived CDR1 and CDR2 are MRHNA and SNTAGT.

The chain has TRBV29-1 and TRBJ1-2; D remains ambiguous. The CDR3 is made up of 11 amino acids. Germline loops: CDR1 SQVTM, CDR2 ANQGSEA. V lost 2 bases to trimming and J lost 8 bases, with 9 bases between them. CDR3 DNA: TGCAGCGTTGAAACGGGCACCGGCTACACCTTC. Translation gives CSVETGTGYTF.

The chain is built from TRBV28 and TRBJ1-2; D remains unclear. CDR3 length equals 13 residues. CDR1 is MDHEN and CDR2 is SYDVKM in the germline V gene. The V end was cut by 5 bases, the J end by 6 bases, with 13 bases between. CDR3 protein: CASSPLLRDGYTF. In nucleotides, the CDR3 is TGTGCCAGCAGTCCCCTTCTGAGAGATGGCTACACCTTC.

This rearrangement joins TRBV28 to TRBJ2-4; D gene unclear. The CDR3 has 12 amino acids. V shed 2 bases and J shed 5 bases, with 4 bases lying between them. The germline CDR1 and CDR2 sequences are MDHEN and SYDVKM. CDR3 DNA sequence: TGTGCCAGCAGTTTAAGAGAAAACATTCAGTACTTC. Protein: CASSLRENIQYF.

The chain combines TRBV7-9 with TRBJ2-7, with TRBD1 matching over 10 bases. Germline CDR1 and CDR2: SEHNR and FQNEAQ (reference sequence). The CDR3 loop spans 15 amino acids. Trimming cost V 5 bases and J 1 base; bases outside gene matches: 5. This CDR3 reads CASSPDRGASYEQYF. CDR3 nucleotide sequence: TGTGCCAGCAGCCCGGACAGGGGGGCATCCTACGAGCAGTACTTC.

This clone was detected only once. The chain is built from TRBV28 and TRBJ2-2; 9 bases agree with TRBD1. Germline V gene sequence: CDR1 MDHEN, CDR2 SYDVKM. The J segment lost 5 bases and the V segment lost 6 bases, leaving 4 bases of the junction unmatched. The CDR3 sequence is 14 residues long. The CDR3 region is CASSPGTGTGELFF. The DNA for the CDR3 is TGTGCCAGCAGCCCCGGGACAGGGACCGGGGAGCTGTTTTTT.

V gene TRBV27 combines with J gene TRBJ2-5; tentatively, D is TRBD2 (7 bases). Gene TRBJ2-7 matches the end of the DNA better, so the J call may be wrong. The CDR3 totals 14 residues. CDR1 is MNHEY, CDR2 SMNVEV, per germline (reference sequence). In nucleotides, the CDR3 is TGTGCCAGCAGCCCACGGGGGGCGGACTACGAGCAGTACTTC. It is translated as CASSPRGADYEQYF.

The rearrangement joins TRBV5-1 to TRBJ2-1; no clear D. The germline V gene encodes CDR1 SGHRS and CDR2 YFSETQ. The length of the CDR3 is 13 residues. Trimming removed 7 bases from V and 2 bases from J, with 10 bases in between. The CDR3 spells CASEIAPYNEQFF. The CDR3 DNA reads as TGCGCCAGCGAGATAGCCCCCTACAATGAGCAGTTCTTC.

This clone turned up a few times. The chain is built from TRBV7-9 and TRBJ2-2; TRBD2 is a possible D gene (6 bases). Between the trimmed V and J ends, which lost 1 base and 7 bases, there was a span of 13 bases. In germline, CDR1 is SEHNR, CDR2 FQNEAQ (reference sequence). The CDR3 has 15 amino acids. The CDR3 loop reads CASSLEGLRFGELFF. CDR3 nucleotides: TGTGCCAGCAGCTTAGAGGGACTCCGCTTCGGGGAGCTGTTTTTT.

In this sample, this clone turned up a few times. V gene TRBV27 combines with J gene TRBJ2-7; no definite D call. Trimming removed 2 bases from V and 0 bases from J, with 11 bases in between. The CDR3 consists of 15 residues. Germline V gives CDR1 MNHEY, CDR2 SMNVEV (reference sequence). The CDR3 reads CASSLESGTSYEQYF. In nucleotides, the CDR3 is TGTGCCAGCAGTTTAGAGTCAGGTACCTCCTACGAGCAGTACTTC.

The J gene is TRBJ2-5, the V gene TRBV30, with TRBD2 matching 8 bases. The J call is in doubt because the DNA end fits TRBJ2-7 better. The CDR3 runs to 12 residues. Per the germline V gene, CDR1 is GTSNPN and CDR2 is SVGIG (reference sequence). The CDR3 sequence: CARGGGSYEQYF. CDR3 bases: TGTGCCCGGGGGGGCGGATCCTACGAGCAGTACTTC.

The chain has TRBV19 and TRBJ2-7; D possibly matches TRBD1 or TRBD2 (5 bases each). In germline, CDR1 is LNHDA, CDR2 SQIVND (reference sequence). This CDR3 has 13 amino acids. V lost 4 bases and J lost 7, with 14 bases in between. The CDR3 DNA follows: TGTGCCAGTAGTACTCGGGACCGTGGAGAGCAGTACTTC. This translates into CASSTRDRGEQYF.

The V gene is TRBV7-9, the J gene TRBJ2-7; 8 nucleotides line up with TRBD2. The V gene end was trimmed by 6 bases and the J gene end by 5 bases; junction bases not matched to a gene: 9. This CDR3 is 14 amino acids long. Germline V gene sequence: CDR1 SEHNR, CDR2 FQNEAQ (reference sequence). The CDR3 bases are TGTGCCAGCAGGTTTAGCGGGGACGCCCACGAGCAGTACTTC. Its translation is CASRFSGDAHEQYF.

The J gene is TRBJ2-3, the V gene TRBV27; D is uncertain. CDR1 is MNHEY and CDR2 is SMNVEV in the germline V gene (reference sequence). This CDR3 has 12 residues. Deletions cut 3 bases from V and 4 bases from J, with 5 bases between. The CDR3 DNA reads TGTGCCAGCAGTTTCCCGGCAGATACGCAGTATTTT. This encodes CASSFPADTQYF.